This T cell receptor beta chain was found in a study of neurological immune-mediated disorders. The cDNA was generated by 5'RACE with 10-nucleotide random UMIs. TCRdb fed the 5' RACE reads into MiXCR, producing one record per CDR3 protein. The sample includes tens of thousands of distinct CDR3 sequences, approximately 17% of them seen just once. Germline V CDR1 and CDR2: WSHSY, SAAADI. V was pared by 8 bases and J by 8 bases, with 18 bases between. This CDR3 has 13 residues. This clonotype was found a few times. Sequenced input: PBMCs. The chain employs TRBV10-2 and TRBJ1-2, with a tentative D call TRBD1 (5 bases). The source is a woman aged 40-49 years in good health. Written as DNA, the CDR3 is TGCGCCAGCTCCGGGGCGTTAGGAGGGGGCTACACCTTC. It is translated as CASSGALGGGYTF.